This T cell receptor (beta chain) was retrieved from a study of blood T cell repertoires in COVID-19. Across the study: The United States, Italy and Spain were the sources of the acute and convalescent COVID-19 samples.

Original analysis: Researchers report that nucleated cell counts were estimated from reference gene primer amplification. The repertoire was sequenced with immunoSEQ multiplex PCR; TCRdb's copy has only in-frame clones and lacks some. Clone size and the V and J calls come from that table; the DNA yielded D and trimming. The sample includes 190,000 or so clones, roughly 84% of them seen just once. Trimming took 4 bases from V and 2 from J; bases not matched to a gene: 7. Germline loops: CDR1 SGHDT, CDR2 YYEEEE. The CDR3 consists of 15 residues. V and J are TRBV5-6 and TRBJ2-7, with 9 bases lining up with TRBD1. The sequence was obtained from a woman at least 80 years old with acute or convalescent COVID-19. Sequencing input: peripheral blood. The CDR3 protein is CASSADRGATYEQYF. The CDR3 DNA sequence: TGTGCCAGCAGCGCCGACAGGGGGGCGACCTACGAGCAGTACTTC.